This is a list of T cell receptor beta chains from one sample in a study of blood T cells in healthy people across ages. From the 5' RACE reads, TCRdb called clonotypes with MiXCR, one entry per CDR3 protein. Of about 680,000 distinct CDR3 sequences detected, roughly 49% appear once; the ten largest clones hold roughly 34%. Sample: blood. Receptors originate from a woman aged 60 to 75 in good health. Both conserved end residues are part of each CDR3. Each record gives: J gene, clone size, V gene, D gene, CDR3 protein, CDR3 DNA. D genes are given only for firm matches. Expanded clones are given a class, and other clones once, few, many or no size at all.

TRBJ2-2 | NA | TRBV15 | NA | CATAPGPTGELFF | TGTGCCACCGCACCTGGGCCCACCGGGGAGCTGTTTTTT
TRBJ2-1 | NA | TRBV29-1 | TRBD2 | CSVEMLAGSSYNEQFF | TGCAGCGTTGAGATGCTAGCGGGGAGCTCCTACAATGAGCAGTTCTTC
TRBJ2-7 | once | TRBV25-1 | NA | CASSERGQSYEQYF | TGTGCCAGCAGTGAGAGGGGACAATCCTACGAGCAGTACTTC
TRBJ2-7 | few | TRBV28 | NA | CASSLTGQPYEQYF | TGTGCCAGCAGTTTAACTGGACAGCCCTACGAGCAGTACTTC
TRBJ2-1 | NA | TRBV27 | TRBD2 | CASSPGLAGSPYNEQFF | TGTGCCAGCAGTCCGGGACTAGCGGGTTCCCCCTACAATGAGCAGTTCTTC
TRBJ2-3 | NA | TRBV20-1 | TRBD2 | CSAGVAGVTDTQYF | TGCAGTGCTGGAGTAGCGGGAGTGACAGATACGCAGTATTTT
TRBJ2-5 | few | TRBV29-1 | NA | CSVHEGGETQYF | TGCAGCGTCCACGAGGGGGGAGAGACCCAGTACTTC
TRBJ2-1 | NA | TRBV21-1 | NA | CASSKVRTSGRGGPYNEQFF | TGTGCCAGCAGCAAAGTTAGGACTAGCGGGAGAGGGGGTCCCTACAATGAGCAGTTCTTC
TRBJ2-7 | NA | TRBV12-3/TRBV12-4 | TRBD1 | CASSSVRGIFPSSYEQYF | TGTGCCAGCAGTTCGGTCAGGGGGATTTTCCCCAGCTCCTACGAGCAGTACTTC
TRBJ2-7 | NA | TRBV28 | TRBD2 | CASSFAGAIGYEQYF | TGTGCCAGCAGTTTCGCGGGAGCAATTGGGTACGAGCAGTACTTC
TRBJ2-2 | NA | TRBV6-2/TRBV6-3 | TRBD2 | CASMKLGLANTNTGELFF | TGTGCCAGTATGAAACTGGGACTAGCTAATACGAACACCGGGGAGCTGTTTTTT
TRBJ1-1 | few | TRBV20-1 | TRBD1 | CSGTGAEAFF | TGCAGTGGGACAGGGGCTGAAGCTTTCTTT
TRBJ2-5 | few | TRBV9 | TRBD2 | CASSVGLGNRLAGGGQETQYF | TGTGCCAGCAGCGTAGGCCTCGGGAATCGGTTAGCGGGAGGGGGCCAAGAGACCCAGTACTTC
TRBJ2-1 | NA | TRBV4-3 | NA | CASSQEALAPGGEQFF | TGCGCCAGCAGCCAAGAAGCTCTAGCCCCCGGGGGTGAGCAGTTCTTC
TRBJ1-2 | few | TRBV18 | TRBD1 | CASSPSADRVASGYTF | TGTGCCAGCTCACCGTCGGCGGACAGGGTGGCTAGTGGCTACACCTTC
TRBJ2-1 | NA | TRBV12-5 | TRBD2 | CASGFAEGGSGSNEQFF | TGTGCTAGTGGTTTCGCCGAGGGGGGTAGCGGGAGTAATGAGCAGTTCTTC
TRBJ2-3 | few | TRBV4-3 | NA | CASSQDGGSLGADTQYF | TGCGCCAGCAGCCAAGATGGCGGTAGTTTAGGGGCAGATACGCAGTATTTT
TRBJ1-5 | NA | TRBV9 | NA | CASSVAGVDQPQHF | TGTGCCAGCAGCGTAGCCGGGGTGGATCAGCCCCAGCATTTT
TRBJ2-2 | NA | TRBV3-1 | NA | CASSPLRRTGELFF | TGTGCCAGCAGCCCGCTCCGGAGAACCGGGGAGCTGTTTTTT
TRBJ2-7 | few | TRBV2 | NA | CASTATYEQYF | TGTGCCAGCACAGCTACCTACGAGCAGTACTTC
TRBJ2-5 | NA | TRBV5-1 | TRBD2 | CASSPGGLAKPQETQYF | TGCGCCAGCAGCCCCGGGGGACTAGCGAAACCCCAAGAGACCCAGTACTTC
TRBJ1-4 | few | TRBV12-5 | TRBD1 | CAYAGTGGEKLFF | TGTGCTTATGCCGGGACAGGGGGAGAAAAACTGTTTTTT
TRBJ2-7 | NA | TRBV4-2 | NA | CASSQDTGYHNEQYF | TGTGCCAGCAGCCAAGATACGGGATACCACAATGAGCAGTACTTC
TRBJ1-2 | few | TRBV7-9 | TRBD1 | CASSVGGRYYGYTF | TGTGCCAGCAGCGTAGGGGGCAGGTACTATGGCTACACCTTC
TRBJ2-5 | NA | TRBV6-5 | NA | CASQNEGQETQYF | TGTGCCAGCCAAAACGAGGGCCAAGAGACCCAGTACTTC
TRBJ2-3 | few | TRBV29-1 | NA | CSVDKATDTQYF | TGCAGCGTTGATAAGGCCACAGATACGCAGTATTTT
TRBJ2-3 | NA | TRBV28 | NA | CASSLRYHRTRGGTDTQYF | TGTGCCAGCAGTTTACGTTATCACCGGACAAGAGGTGGCACAGATACGCAGTATTTT
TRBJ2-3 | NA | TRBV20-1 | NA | CSGRGTFTDTQYF | TGCAGTGGTCGAGGGACTTTCACAGATACGCAGTATTTT
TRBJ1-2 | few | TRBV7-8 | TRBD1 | CASSLARRDRGYGYTF | TGTGCCAGCAGCTTAGCGCGCCGGGACAGAGGCTATGGCTACACCTTC
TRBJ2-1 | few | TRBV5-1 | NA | CASSGSDRHSYNEQFF | TGCGCCAGCAGCGGGTCGGACCGCCATTCCTACAATGAGCAGTTCTTC
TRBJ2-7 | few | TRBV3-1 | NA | CASSQGSRVEQYF | TGTGCCAGCAGCCAAGGTAGCAGGGTCGAGCAGTACTTC
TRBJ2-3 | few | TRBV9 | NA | CASSVRGRDTQYF | TGTGCCAGCAGCGTCAGGGGACGAGATACGCAGTATTTT
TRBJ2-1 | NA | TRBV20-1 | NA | CSARRFGSHNEQFF | TGCAGTGCTAGACGGTTCGGGAGCCACAATGAGCAGTTCTTC
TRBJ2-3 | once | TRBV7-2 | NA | CASSLRGVADTQYF | TGTGCCAGCAGCTTAAGAGGGGTGGCAGATACGCAGTATTTT
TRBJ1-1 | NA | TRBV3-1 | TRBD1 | CASSVPGQGAAEAFF | TGTGCCAGCAGCGTCCCGGGACAGGGGGCCGCTGAAGCTTTCTTT
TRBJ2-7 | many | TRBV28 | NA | CASRPGRMKHEQYF | TGTGCCAGCAGACCCGGACGGATGAAACACGAGCAGTACTTC
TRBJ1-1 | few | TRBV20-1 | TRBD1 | CRTYRGLADTEAFF | TGCCGAACCTACAGGGGGCTGGCGGACACTGAAGCTTTCTTT
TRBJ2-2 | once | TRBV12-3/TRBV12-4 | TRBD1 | CASRGTGVTGELFF | TGTGCCAGCAGAGGGACAGGGGTCACCGGGGAGCTGTTTTTT
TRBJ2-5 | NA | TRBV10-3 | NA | CAISASGGYNEQYF | TGTGCCATCAGTGCCTCCGGCGGCTACAATGAGCAGTACTTC
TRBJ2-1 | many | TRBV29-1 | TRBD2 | CSVAAGGWLFF | TGCAGCGTTGCAGCGGGAGGGTGGCTGTTCTTC
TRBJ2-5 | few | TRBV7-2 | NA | CASSQTSQETQYF | TGTGCCAGCAGCCAGACCAGTCAAGAGACCCAGTACTTC
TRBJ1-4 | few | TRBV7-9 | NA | CASSPQAATNEKLFF | TGTGCCAGCAGCCCACAGGCTGCAACTAATGAAAAACTGTTTTTT